This T cell receptor beta chain appears in the sequencing data of a study of T-cell reconstitution after alpha-beta-depleted transplantation in children. V lost 8 bases and J lost 7, with 18 bases in between. The CDR3 is 14 amino acids. Study results and limitations: The high TCRbeta diversity at day 60 in some patients came from surviving recipient T cells and thymic progenitors. Among T cells one year after transplant, newly produced cells accounted for most counts and diversity. Expanded clones from the graft, numbering several hundred, reportedly supplied alpha-beta T cells about two months after transplant.

Unique molecular identifiers were used to barcode this TCRbeta library. In TCRdb, the PCR reads were re-called with MiXCR into one record per CDR3 protein. Here the sample spans about 97,000 distinct CDR3 sequences, 6% to 9% being singletons. To note about this clonotype: Its antigen is not identified.

The sample in question was PBMCs, obtained before TCRalphabeta/CD19-depleted stem cell transplant. The receptor comes from a boy aged 2 to 10 with acute lymphoblastic leukemia, due to receive a stem cell transplant. The rearrangement links TRBV12-3 or TRBV12-4 to TRBJ1-5; D remains ambiguous. CDR3 in DNA: TGTGCCAGCTCCTCGAGAGGTAGGGAACAGCCCCAGCATTTT. As protein: CASSSRGREQPQHF.